This is a list of T cell receptor beta chains from one sample in a study of tumor T cells in aggressive B-cell lymphoma. Method: immunoSEQ multiplex PCR; TCRdb's copy keeps in-frame clones and lacks some. Found here are around 10,000 clones, roughly 91% of them singletons; the top ten hold about 3%. The sample comprised tumor tissue. These receptors all stem from an adult with diffuse large B cell lymphoma. CDR3s include the opening cysteine and the closing phenylalanine or tryptophan. D genes are given only for firm matches. Part of the rows lack a size; the others show once, few, many or a class for expanded clones.

CDR3 protein	CDR3 DNA	D gene	V gene	clone size	J gene
CASSQSRQGNTEAFF	TGCGCCAGCAGCCAATCCCGACAGGGGAACACTGAAGCTTTCTTT	TRBD1	TRBV4-1	NA	TRBJ1-1
CASSIPGGGAETQYF	TGTGCCAGTAGTATCCCCGGGGGGGGCGCAGAGACCCAGTACTTC	TRBD2	TRBV19	NA	TRBJ2-5
CASTDRSDTQYF	TGTGCCAGCACCGATCGGTCAGATACGCAGTATTTT	NA	TRBV11-2	NA	TRBJ2-3
CASSGRGTGLYEQYF	TGTGCCAGCAGTGGCCGCGGGACAGGTCTCTACGAGCAGTACTTC	TRBD1	TRBV2	NA	TRBJ2-7
CASSLTGDQPQHF	TGTGCCAGCAGCTTGACAGGAGATCAGCCCCAGCATTTT	NA	TRBV7-8	NA	TRBJ1-5
CASSQLSLDEQFF	TGCGCCAGCAGCCAGCTAAGTCTTGATGAGCAGTTCTTC	NA	TRBV4-1	NA	TRBJ2-1
CASSIGGGPYNEQFF	TGTGCCAGTAGTATCGGCGGGGGCCCCTACAATGAGCAGTTCTTC	NA	TRBV19	once	TRBJ2-1
CAWSKGDRTVRTDTQYF	TGTGCCTGGAGTAAGGGGGACCGGACGGTCCGGACAGATACGCAGTATTTT	NA	TRBV30	NA	TRBJ2-3
CASSATGKSIQPQHF	TGTGCCAGTAGTGCCACAGGGAAGAGTATTCAGCCCCAGCATTTT	NA	TRBV19	NA	TRBJ1-5
CASTPPGQGASEQFF	TGTGCCAGCACCCCCCCGGGACAGGGGGCCAGTGAGCAGTTCTTC	TRBD1	TRBV6-6	NA	TRBJ2-1
CASSIDSNEKLFF	TGCGCCAGCAGCATCGACAGTAATGAAAAACTGTTTTTT	NA	TRBV5-1	NA	TRBJ1-4
CAWSVSQYNEKLFF	TGTGCCTGGAGTGTGTCGCAGTATAATGAAAAACTGTTTTTT	NA	TRBV30	NA	TRBJ1-4
CASSPETSTGELFF	TGTGCCAGCAGTCCTGAAACTAGCACCGGGGAGCTGTTTTTT	NA	TRBV2	NA	TRBJ2-2
CAVQGGQETQYF	TGTGCCGTCCAGGGGGGACAAGAGACCCAGTACTTC	NA	TRBV10-3	NA	TRBJ2-5
CASSQDSGLAGLGRGNNEQFF	TGTGCCAGCAGCCAAGACTCCGGCCTAGCGGGCTTAGGGAGGGGAAACAATGAGCAGTTCTTC	TRBD2	TRBV4-2	NA	TRBJ2-1
CARRLRGGSGEQYF	TGTGCCCGGAGGCTTAGGGGGGGCAGCGGCGAGCAGTACTTC	NA	TRBV30	NA	TRBJ2-7
CASSQEGTGRYGYTF	TGCGCCAGCAGCCAAGAAGGGACAGGGCGGTATGGCTACACCTTC	TRBD1	TRBV4-1	NA	TRBJ1-2
CASSTPEGGETQYF	TGCGCCAGCAGTACCCCGGAAGGAGGGGAGACCCAGTACTTC	NA	TRBV5-1	NA	TRBJ2-5
CASSGGFGRDEQFF	TGTGCCAGCAGTGGAGGGTTTGGGAGGGACGAGCAGTTCTTC	TRBD2	TRBV2	NA	TRBJ2-1
CSVGGEAVNTIYF	TGCAGCGTCGGGGGGGAGGCCGTGAACACCATATATTTT	NA	TRBV29-1	once	TRBJ1-3
CASSVDAGRGSGANVLTF	TGTGCCAGCAGCGTAGACGCGGGCAGGGGATCTGGGGCCAACGTCCTGACTTTC	NA	TRBV9	NA	TRBJ2-6
CASSLTSLQETQYF	TGTGCCAGCAGCTTGACTAGCCTCCAAGAGACCCAGTACTTC	TRBD2	TRBV7-8	NA	TRBJ2-5
CASSLGQGGNTIYF	TGTGCCAGCAGCCTGGGACAGGGAGGAAACACCATATATTTT	TRBD1	TRBV6-5	NA	TRBJ1-3
CASSQGARQPQHF	TGTGCCAGTAGTCAGGGGGCGAGGCAGCCCCAGCATTTT	TRBD1	TRBV19	NA	TRBJ1-5
CASARTGGTEAFF	TGCGCCAGCGCGAGGACAGGGGGCACTGAAGCTTTCTTT	TRBD1	TRBV10-1	NA	TRBJ1-1
CASSFTGRDNQPQHF	TGTGCCAGCAGTTTTACAGGGAGAGACAATCAGCCCCAGCATTTT	NA	TRBV7-9	NA	TRBJ1-5
CASSYIYEQYF	TGTGCCAGCAGTTACATCTACGAGCAGTACTTC	NA	TRBV6-6	once	TRBJ2-7
CASKVQGSLGDEQYF	TGTGCCAGCAAAGTTCAGGGTTCTTTAGGTGACGAGCAGTACTTC	NA	TRBV7-9	NA	TRBJ2-7
CASSPISLAGGHHEQYF	TGTGCCAGCTCACCGATCTCACTAGCGGGAGGGCACCACGAGCAGTACTTC	TRBD2	TRBV18	few	TRBJ2-7
CASSSTGLSGEQYF	TGCGCCAGCAGCTCTACAGGGCTCTCTGGGGAGCAGTACTTC	NA	TRBV5-1	NA	TRBJ2-7
CASSSSVNQPQHF	TGTGCCAGCAGCTCGTCCGTAAATCAGCCCCAGCATTTT	NA	TRBV11-1	NA	TRBJ1-5
CASSPPTGRNYGYTF	TGTGCCAGCAGCCCTCCGACAGGACGAAACTATGGCTACACCTTC	NA	TRBV7-9	NA	TRBJ1-2
CASSPGLASTFEQFF	TGCGCCAGCAGCCCCGGACTAGCGTCCACTTTTGAGCAGTTCTTC	TRBD2	TRBV4-1	NA	TRBJ2-1
CASSVSGGGEKLFF	TGTGCCAGCAGCGTCTCAGGGGGCGGTGAAAAACTGTTTTTT	TRBD1	TRBV9	NA	TRBJ1-4
CASGSVVDSSF	TGTGCTAGTGGTTCTGTGGTTGACAGTTCCTTC	NA	TRBV12-5	NA	TRBJ2-7
CASSAPTVAFYEQYF	TGTGCCAGCAGTGCCCCGACAGTGGCCTTCTACGAGCAGTACTTC	NA	TRBV6-1	once	TRBJ2-7
CASSLTGGHLNTEAFF	TGTGCCAGCAGCTTAACAGGGGGACACCTGAACACTGAAGCTTTCTTT	NA	TRBV7-3	once	TRBJ1-1
CASSPAGYSQPQHF	TGTGCCAGCAGTCCCGCGGGGTATAGTCAGCCCCAGCATTTT	NA	TRBV27	NA	TRBJ1-5
CASSLVISGSSGELFF	TGTGCCAGCAGCTTAGTGATTAGCGGGAGTTCCGGGGAGCTGTTTTTT	TRBD2	TRBV7-9	NA	TRBJ2-2
CASSYSIGLLDEQYF	TGTGCCAGCAGTTACTCTATCGGACTATTGGACGAGCAGTACTTC	NA	TRBV6-5	NA	TRBJ2-7
CASSRDSTYEQYF	TGTGCCAGCAGCCGAGACAGCACCTACGAGCAGTACTTC	NA	TRBV7-9	once	TRBJ2-7